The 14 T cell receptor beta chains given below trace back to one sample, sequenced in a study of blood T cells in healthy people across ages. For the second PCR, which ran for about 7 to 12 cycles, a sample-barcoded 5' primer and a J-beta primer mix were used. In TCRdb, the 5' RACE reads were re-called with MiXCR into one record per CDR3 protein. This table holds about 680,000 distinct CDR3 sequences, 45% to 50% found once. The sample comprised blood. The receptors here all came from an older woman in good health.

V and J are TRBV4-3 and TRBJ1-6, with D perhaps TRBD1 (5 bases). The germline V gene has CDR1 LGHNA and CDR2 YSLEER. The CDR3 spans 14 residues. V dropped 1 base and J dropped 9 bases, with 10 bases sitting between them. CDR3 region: CASSQVRVGSPLHF. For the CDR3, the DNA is TGCGCCAGCAGCCAAGTCAGGGTTGGTTCACCCCTCCACTTT.

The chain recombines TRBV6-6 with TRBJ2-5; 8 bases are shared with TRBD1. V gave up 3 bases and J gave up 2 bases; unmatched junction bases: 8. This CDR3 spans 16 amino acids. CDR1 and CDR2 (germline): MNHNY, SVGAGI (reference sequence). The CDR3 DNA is TGTGCCAGCAGTTATCCCGACAGGGGCCAACAAGAGACCCAGTACTTC. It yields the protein CASSYPDRGQQETQYF.

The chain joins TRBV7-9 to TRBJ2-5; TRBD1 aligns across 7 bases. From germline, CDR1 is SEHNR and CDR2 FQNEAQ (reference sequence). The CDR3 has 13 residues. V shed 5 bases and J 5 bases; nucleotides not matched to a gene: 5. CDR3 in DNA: TGTGCCAGCAGCCCAGGGACAGTGGAGACCCAGTACTTC. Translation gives CASSPGTVETQYF.

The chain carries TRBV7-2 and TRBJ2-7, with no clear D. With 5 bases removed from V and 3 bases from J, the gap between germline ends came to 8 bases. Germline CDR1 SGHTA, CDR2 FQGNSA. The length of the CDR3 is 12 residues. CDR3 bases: TGTGCCAGCAGCGGCCCCGGCTACGAGCAGTACTTC. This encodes CASSGPGYEQYF.

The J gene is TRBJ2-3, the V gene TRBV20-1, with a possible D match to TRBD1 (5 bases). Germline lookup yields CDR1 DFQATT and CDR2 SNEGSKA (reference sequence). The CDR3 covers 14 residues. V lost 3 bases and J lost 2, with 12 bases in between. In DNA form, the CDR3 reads TGCAGTGCTAGGGGGCGGACCTACACAGATACGCAGTATTTT. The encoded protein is CSARGRTYTDTQYF.

The CDR3 coding sequence is TGCAGTGCTACCCCAGCGGGACGCTCCTACAATGAGCAGTTCTTC. As protein: CSATPAGRSYNEQFF. This chain links TRBV20-1 with TRBJ2-1; 7 nucleotides match TRBD2. The V gene's germline CDR1 is DFQATT and CDR2 SNEGSKA (reference sequence). This CDR3 has 15 amino acids. V shed 4 bases, J shed 0 bases, and the junction held 6 bases outside the gene matches.

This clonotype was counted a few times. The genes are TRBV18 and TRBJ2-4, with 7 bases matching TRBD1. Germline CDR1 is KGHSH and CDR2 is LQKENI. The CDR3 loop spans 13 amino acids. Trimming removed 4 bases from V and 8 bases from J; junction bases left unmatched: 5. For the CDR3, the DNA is TGTGCCAGCTCACTTGCTCAGGGGGACATTCAGTACTTC. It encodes CASSLAQGDIQYF.

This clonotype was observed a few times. CDR3 loop: CASSGNRGRGETQYF. For the CDR3, the DNA is TGTGCCAGCAGTGGGAACAGGGGGCGAGGGGAGACCCAGTACTTC. The chain uses TRBV25-1 and TRBJ2-5; 9 bases fit TRBD1. After removal of 4 bases from V and 5 bases from J, the junction contained 8 bases not matched to a gene. The CDR3 covers 15 residues. Germline values: CDR1 MGHDK, CDR2 SYGVNS.

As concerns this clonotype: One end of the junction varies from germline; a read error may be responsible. The CDR3 nucleotides are TGCAGTGCTAGAGCCGGGACAAGCGGGAGAGGAGAGACCCAGAACTTC. It is translated as CSARAGTSGRGETQNF. V is TRBV20-1 and J is TRBJ2-7, with 8 bases identical to TRBD2. The CDR3 loop spans 16 amino acids. CDR1 and CDR2 from the germline V gene are DFQATT and SNEGSKA (reference sequence).

The CDR3 here is CSVLGGPQGNTEAFF. The CDR3 DNA follows: TGCAGCGTCCTCGGCGGGCCCCAGGGGAACACTGAAGCTTTCTTT. This chain links TRBV29-1 with TRBJ1-1; D possibly corresponds to TRBD1 (5 bases). Trimming removed 6 bases at V and 1 base at J, with 18 bases between. Per germline, CDR1 SQVTM and CDR2 ANQGSEA. The CDR3 length is 15 residues.

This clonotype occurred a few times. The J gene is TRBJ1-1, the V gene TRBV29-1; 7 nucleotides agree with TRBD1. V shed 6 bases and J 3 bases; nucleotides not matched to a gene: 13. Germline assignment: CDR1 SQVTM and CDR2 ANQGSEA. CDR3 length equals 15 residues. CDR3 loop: CSVGFATGVDTEAFF. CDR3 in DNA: TGCAGCGTGGGGTTCGCAACAGGGGTGGACACTGAAGCTTTCTTT.

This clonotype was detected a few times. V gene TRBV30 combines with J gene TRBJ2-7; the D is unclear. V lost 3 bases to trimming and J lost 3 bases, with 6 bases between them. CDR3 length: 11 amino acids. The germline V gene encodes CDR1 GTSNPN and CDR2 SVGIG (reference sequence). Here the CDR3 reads CAWRTGYEQYF. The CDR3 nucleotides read TGTGCCTGGAGGACCGGCTACGAGCAGTACTTC.

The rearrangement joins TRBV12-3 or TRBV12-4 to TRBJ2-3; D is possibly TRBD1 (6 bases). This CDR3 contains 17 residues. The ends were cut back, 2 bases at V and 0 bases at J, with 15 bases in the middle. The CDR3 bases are TGTGCCAGCAGTTTACAGGGGAGTCTCCCTAGCACAGATACGCAGTATTTT. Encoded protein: CASSLQGSLPSTDTQYF.

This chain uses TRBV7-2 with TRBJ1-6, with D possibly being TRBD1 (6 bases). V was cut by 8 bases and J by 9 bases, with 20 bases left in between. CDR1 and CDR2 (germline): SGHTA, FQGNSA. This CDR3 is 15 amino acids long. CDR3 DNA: TGTGCCAGCGCGTTAACGGGGGCAACATCTTCACCCCTCCACTTT. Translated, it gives CASALTGATSSPLHF.